One T cell receptor beta chain is described in this entry. The antigen is undetermined. Deletions cut 5 bases from V and 5 bases from J, with 15 bases between. The CDR3 has 14 amino acids. Per germline, CDR1 MGHRA and CDR2 YSYEKL. These data are taken from a study of CD8 T cells in ankylosing spondylitis. Using quantitative 5'-RACE with molecular barcodes, the authors made TCR beta libraries. One entry per CDR3 protein results from TCRdb running MiXCR on the 5' RACE reads. Among about 330,000 distinct CDR3 sequences listed, 7.5% to 9% were seen once. Study observations and caveats: Peripheral blood samples showed relatively rare disease-linked clones, and these clones were CD8+. Within ankylosing spondylitis blood, a TCR beta motif made up of seven to nine highly homologous variants appeared to be characteristic. Disease-linked clones reportedly showed significant enrichment in matched ankylosing spondylitis synovial fluid.

Sequencing was done on a sample of blood, either unsorted or a sorted T cell fraction (not recorded which). V gene TRBV4-1 combines with J gene TRBJ2-5; D might be TRBD1 (6 bases). The clonotype originates from a male donor with ankylosing spondylitis. The CDR3 loop reads CASSGGQGGETQYF. Here the CDR3 DNA reads TGCGCCAGCAGCGGGGGACAAGGGGGTGAGACCCAGTACTTC.